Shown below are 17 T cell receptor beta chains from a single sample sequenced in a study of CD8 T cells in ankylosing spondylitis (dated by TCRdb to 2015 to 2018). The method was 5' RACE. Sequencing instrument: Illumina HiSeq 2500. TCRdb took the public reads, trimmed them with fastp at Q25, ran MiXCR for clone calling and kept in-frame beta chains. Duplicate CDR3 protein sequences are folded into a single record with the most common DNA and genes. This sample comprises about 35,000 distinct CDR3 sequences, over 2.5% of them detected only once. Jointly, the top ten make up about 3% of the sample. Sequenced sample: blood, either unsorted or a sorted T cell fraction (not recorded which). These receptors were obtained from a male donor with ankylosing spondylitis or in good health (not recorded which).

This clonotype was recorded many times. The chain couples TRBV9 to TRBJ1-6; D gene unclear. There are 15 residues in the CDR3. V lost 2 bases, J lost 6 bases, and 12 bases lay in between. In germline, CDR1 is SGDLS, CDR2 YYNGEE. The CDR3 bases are TGTGCCAGCAGCGTGGGCGGAACGAGTAATTCACCCCTCCACTTT. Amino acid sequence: CASSVGGTSNSPLHF.

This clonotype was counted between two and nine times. CDR3 bases: TGTGCCAGCAGCAAGACGGCCCCCCTGACTAGCGGGACCCCCTACAATGAGCAGTTCTTC. As protein: CASSKTAPLTSGTPYNEQFF. The V and J genes are TRBV9 and TRBJ2-1; 11 bases are a match to TRBD2. Germline V gene sequence: CDR1 SGDLS, CDR2 YYNGEE. Trimming took 4 bases from V and 2 from J; bases not matched to a gene: 17. This CDR3 spans 20 amino acids.

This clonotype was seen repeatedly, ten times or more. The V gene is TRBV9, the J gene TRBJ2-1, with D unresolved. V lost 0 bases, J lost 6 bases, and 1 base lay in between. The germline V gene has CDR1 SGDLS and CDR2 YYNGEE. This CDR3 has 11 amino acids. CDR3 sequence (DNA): TGTGCCAGCAGCGTAGCCAATGAGCAGTTCTTC. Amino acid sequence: CASSVANEQFF.

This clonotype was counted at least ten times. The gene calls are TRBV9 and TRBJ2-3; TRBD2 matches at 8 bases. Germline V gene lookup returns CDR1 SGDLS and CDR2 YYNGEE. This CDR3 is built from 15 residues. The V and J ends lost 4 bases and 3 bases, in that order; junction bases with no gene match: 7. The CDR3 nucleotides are TGTGCCAGCAGCCCCCCAGGACTAGCAACAGATACGCAGTATTTT. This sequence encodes CASSPPGLATDTQYF. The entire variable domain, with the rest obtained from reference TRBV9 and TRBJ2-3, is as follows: DSGVTQTPKHLITATGQRVTLRCSPRSGDLSVYWYQQSLDQGLQFLIQYYNGEERAKGNILERFSAQQFPDLHSELNLSSLELGDSALYFCASSPPGLATDTQYFGPGTRLTVL.

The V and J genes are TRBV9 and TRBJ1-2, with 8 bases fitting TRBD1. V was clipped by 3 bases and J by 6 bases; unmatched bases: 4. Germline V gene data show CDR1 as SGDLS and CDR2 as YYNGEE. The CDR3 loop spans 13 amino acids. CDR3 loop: CASSARTGNGYTF. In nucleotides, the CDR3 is TGTGCCAGCAGCGCCCGGACAGGGAATGGCTACACCTTC. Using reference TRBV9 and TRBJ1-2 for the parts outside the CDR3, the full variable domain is DSGVTQTPKHLITATGQRVTLRCSPRSGDLSVYWYQQSLDQGLQFLIQYYNGEERAKGNILERFSAQQFPDLHSELNLSSLELGDSALYFCASSARTGNGYTFGSGTRLTVV.

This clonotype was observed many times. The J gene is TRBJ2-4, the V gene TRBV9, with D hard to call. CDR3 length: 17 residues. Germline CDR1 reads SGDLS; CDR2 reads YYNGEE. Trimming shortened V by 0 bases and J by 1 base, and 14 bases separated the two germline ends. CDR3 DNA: TGTGCCAGCAGCGTAGCTGGGGTTGGTGGCGCCAAAAACATTCAGTACTTC. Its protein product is CASSVAGVGGAKNIQYF.

The CDR3 reads CASSLRTFPDTQYF. In nucleotides, the CDR3 is TGTGCCAGCAGCCTTCGGACTTTTCCAGATACGCAGTATTTT. V is TRBV9 and J is TRBJ2-3; possibly TRBD2 for D (5 bases). CDR3 size: 14 residues. Germline values: CDR1 SGDLS, CDR2 YYNGEE. The V end was cut by 4 bases, the J end by 4 bases, with 13 bases between.

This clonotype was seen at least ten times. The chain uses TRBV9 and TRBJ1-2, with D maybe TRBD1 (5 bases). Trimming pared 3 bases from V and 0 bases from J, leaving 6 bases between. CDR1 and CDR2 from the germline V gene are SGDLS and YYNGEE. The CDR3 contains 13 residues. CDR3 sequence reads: CASSATANYGYTF. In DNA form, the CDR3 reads TGTGCCAGCAGCGCGACAGCTAACTATGGCTACACCTTC. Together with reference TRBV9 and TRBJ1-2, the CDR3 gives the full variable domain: DSGVTQTPKHLITATGQRVTLRCSPRSGDLSVYWYQQSLDQGLQFLIQYYNGEERAKGNILERFSAQQFPDLHSELNLSSLELGDSALYFCASSATANYGYTFGSGTRLTVV.

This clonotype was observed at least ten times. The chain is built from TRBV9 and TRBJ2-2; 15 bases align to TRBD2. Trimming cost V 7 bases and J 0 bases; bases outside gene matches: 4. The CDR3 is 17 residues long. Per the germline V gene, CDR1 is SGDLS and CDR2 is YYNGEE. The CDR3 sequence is CASGGTSGGSNTGELFF. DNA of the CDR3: TGTGCCAGCGGTGGGACTAGCGGGGGGTCGAACACCGGGGAGCTGTTTTTT.

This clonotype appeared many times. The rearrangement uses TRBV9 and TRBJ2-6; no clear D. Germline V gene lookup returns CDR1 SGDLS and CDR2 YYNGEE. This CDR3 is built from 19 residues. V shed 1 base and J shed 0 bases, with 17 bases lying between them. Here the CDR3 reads CASSVSEGLLLSGANVLTF. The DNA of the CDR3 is TGTGCCAGCAGCGTATCGGAAGGCCTTCTCCTCTCTGGGGCCAACGTCCTGACTTTC.

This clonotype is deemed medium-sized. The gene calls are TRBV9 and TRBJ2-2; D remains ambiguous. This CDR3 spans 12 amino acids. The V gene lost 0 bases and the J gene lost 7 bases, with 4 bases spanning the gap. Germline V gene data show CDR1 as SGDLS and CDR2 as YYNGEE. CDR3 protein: CASSVVGGELFF. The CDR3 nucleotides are TGTGCCAGCAGCGTAGTAGGCGGGGAGCTGTTTTTT.

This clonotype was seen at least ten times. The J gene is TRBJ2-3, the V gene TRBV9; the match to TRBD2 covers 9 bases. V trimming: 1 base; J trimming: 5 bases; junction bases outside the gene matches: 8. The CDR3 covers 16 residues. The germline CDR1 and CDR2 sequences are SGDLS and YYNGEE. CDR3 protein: CASSVQGNSGGDTQYF. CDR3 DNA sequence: TGTGCCAGCAGCGTACAAGGAAATAGCGGGGGAGATACGCAGTATTTT. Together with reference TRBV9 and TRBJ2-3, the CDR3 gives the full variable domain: DSGVTQTPKHLITATGQRVTLRCSPRSGDLSVYWYQQSLDQGLQFLIQYYNGEERAKGNILERFSAQQFPDLHSELNLSSLELGDSALYFCASSVQGNSGGDTQYFGPGTRLTVL.

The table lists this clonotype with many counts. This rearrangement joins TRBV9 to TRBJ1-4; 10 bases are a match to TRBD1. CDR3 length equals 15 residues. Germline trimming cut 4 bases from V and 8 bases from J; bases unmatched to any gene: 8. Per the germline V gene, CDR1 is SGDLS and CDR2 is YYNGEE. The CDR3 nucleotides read TGTGCCAGCAGCTCACCAGACAGGGGGCTAGAAAAACTGTTTTTT. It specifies CASSSPDRGLEKLFF.

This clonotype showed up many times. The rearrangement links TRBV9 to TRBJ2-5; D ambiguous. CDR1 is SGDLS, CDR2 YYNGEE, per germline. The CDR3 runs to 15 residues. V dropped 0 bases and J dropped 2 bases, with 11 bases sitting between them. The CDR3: CASSVEGSKQETQYF. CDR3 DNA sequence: TGTGCCAGCAGCGTAGAGGGCAGCAAACAAGAGACCCAGTACTTC.

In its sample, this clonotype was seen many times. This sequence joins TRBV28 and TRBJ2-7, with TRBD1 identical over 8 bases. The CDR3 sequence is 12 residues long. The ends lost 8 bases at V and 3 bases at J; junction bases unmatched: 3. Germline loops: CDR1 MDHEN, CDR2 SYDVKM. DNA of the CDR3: TGTGCCAGCTGGACAGGGAACTACGAGCAGTACGTC. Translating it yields CASWTGNYEQYV.

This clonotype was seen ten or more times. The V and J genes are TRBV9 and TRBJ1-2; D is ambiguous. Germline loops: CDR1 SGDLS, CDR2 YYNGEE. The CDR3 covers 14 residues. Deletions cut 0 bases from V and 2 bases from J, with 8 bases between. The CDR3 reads CASSVAPDNYGYTF. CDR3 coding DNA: TGTGCCAGCAGCGTAGCCCCAGACAACTATGGCTACACCTTC. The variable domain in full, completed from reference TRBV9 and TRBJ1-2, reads DSGVTQTPKHLITATGQRVTLRCSPRSGDLSVYWYQQSLDQGLQFLIQYYNGEERAKGNILERFSAQQFPDLHSELNLSSLELGDSALYFCASSVAPDNYGYTFGSGTRLTVV.

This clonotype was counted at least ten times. The CDR3 nucleotides are TGTGCCACCAGCAGACCGGGGACAGGGGCACCGCAGTACGTC. This gives the protein CATSRPGTGAPQYV. The rearrangement joins TRBV15 to TRBJ2-7, with 10 bases aligning to TRBD1. This CDR3 contains 14 residues. Germline trimming cut 2 bases from V and 9 bases from J; bases unmatched to any gene: 7. Germline values: CDR1 LNHNV, CDR2 YYDKDF (reference sequence).